The 25 T cell receptor beta chains below all came from one sample that was sequenced in a study of T cell responses to AZD1222 COVID-19 vaccine. Assay used: immunoSEQ multiplex PCR; TCRdb lists only in-frame clones, some missing. The sample holds around 130,000 clones, about 86% seen once. This material consisted of peripheral blood, taken on day 0 of AZD1222 vaccination. These receptors originate from an adult in good health.

The chain uses TRBV5-6 and TRBJ2-5; weak D call: TRBD2 (7 bases). CDR1 SGHDT and CDR2 YYEEEE come from the germline V gene. The CDR3 contains 14 residues. V was cut by 4 bases and J by 5 bases, with 15 bases left in between. In DNA form, the CDR3 reads TGTGCCAGCAGCCGCATAGGGGGGGCCGAGACCCAGTACTTC. Protein sequence: CASSRIGGAETQYF.

V and J are TRBV27 and TRBJ2-1; perhaps TRBD1 as D (5 bases). Germline CDR1 is MNHEY and CDR2 is SMNVEV (reference sequence). The CDR3 has 14 amino acids. With 3 bases removed from V and 0 bases from J, the gap between germline ends came to 6 bases. The CDR3 region has the DNA TGTGCCAGCAGTTTGGGGCGCTCCTACAATGAGCAGTTCTTC. It codes for CASSLGRSYNEQFF.

This chain links TRBV2 with TRBJ1-2, with D perhaps TRBD1 (5 bases). This CDR3 region has 13 residues. The V and J ends lost 4 bases and 3 bases respectively, with 9 bases between them. CDR1 is SNHLY and CDR2 is FYNNEI in the germline V gene. The CDR3 coding sequence is TGTGCCAGCAGTGCTATCAGGGACTATGGCTACACCTTC. This encodes CASSAIRDYGYTF.

This chain connects TRBV9 to TRBJ1-3; no definite D call. V was trimmed by 0 bases and J by 3 bases, leaving 10 bases between them. Germline V gene lookup returns CDR1 SGDLS and CDR2 YYNGEE. The CDR3 covers 15 residues. CDR3 sequence (DNA): TGTGCCAGCAGCGTAGTGGGGTTTGGTGGAAACACCATATATTTT. Protein product: CASSVVGFGGNTIYF.

The chain carries TRBV3-1 (or the pseudogene TRBV3-2) and TRBJ1-2, with TRBD1 matching 9 bases. V trimming: 7 bases; J trimming: 8 bases; junction bases outside the gene matches: 8. The CDR3 sequence is 13 residues long. Germline V gene sequence: CDR1 LGHDT, CDR2 YNNKEL (reference sequence). CDR3 region: CASTTGQGEGYTF. Here the CDR3 DNA reads TGTGCCAGCACTACGGGACAGGGTGAAGGCTACACCTTC.

J is TRBJ2-1 and V is TRBV24-1; D possibly corresponds to TRBD2 (7 bases). The germline gives CDR1 KGHDR, CDR2 SFDVKD. The CDR3 runs 16 residues. Trimming shortened V by 0 bases and J by 3 bases, and 11 bases separated the two germline ends. CDR3 residues: CATSDLGGGLYNEQFF. CDR3 bases: TGTGCCACCAGTGATTTGGGGGGGGGCCTCTACAATGAGCAGTTCTTC.

This clone was recorded once. V is TRBV2 and J is TRBJ1-4; D is possibly TRBD1 (6 bases). The germline V gene encodes CDR1 SNHLY and CDR2 FYNNEI. This CDR3 spans 14 amino acids. V was trimmed by 11 bases and J by 5 bases, leaving 18 bases between them. In DNA form, the CDR3 reads TGTGCCGGGTCGCAACAGGGAGGAAATGAAAAACTGTTTTTT. This translates into CAGSQQGGNEKLFF.

The chain combines TRBV25-1 with TRBJ1-1, with D perhaps TRBD1 (5 bases). The CDR3 totals 14 residues. CDR1 is MGHDK, CDR2 SYGVNS, per germline. Trimming cost V 1 base and J 2 bases, with 8 bases left between them. As DNA, the CDR3 is TGTGCCAGCAGTGAATGGCAGGGAAACACTGAAGCTTTCTTT. It specifies CASSEWQGNTEAFF.

This clone was counted a single time. The chain couples TRBV6-2 or TRBV6-3 to TRBJ2-7, with 11 positions matching TRBD2. Losses at the gene ends were 7 bases for V and 2 bases for J; bases not matched to a gene: 7. Germline assignment: CDR1 MNHEY and CDR2 SVGEGT. This CDR3 is 15 amino acids long. CDR3 bases: TGTGCCAGCACCCCTCTAGCGGGGGGCACCTACGAGCAGTACTTC. This sequence encodes CASTPLAGGTYEQYF.

The chain couples TRBV6-1 to TRBJ2-5; 8 bases map to TRBD2. The V and J ends lost 2 bases and 4 bases, in that order; junction bases with no gene match: 0. The CDR3 is 13 amino acids. The germline gives CDR1 MNHNS, CDR2 SASEGT. CDR3 DNA sequence: TGTGCCAGCAGTGAACTAGCGGGAGAGACCCAGTACTTC. Residues: CASSELAGETQYF.

This chain uses TRBV7-9 with TRBJ2-7; 8 bases map to TRBD1. This CDR3 region has 14 residues. The V gene's germline CDR1 is SEHNR and CDR2 FQNEAQ (reference sequence). V lost 5 bases, J lost 5 bases, and 8 bases stayed unmatched. CDR3 region: CASSTTAGGDEQYF. In DNA form, the CDR3 reads TGTGCCAGCAGCACAACTGCAGGGGGCGACGAGCAGTACTTC. Full variable domain (outside the CDR3, taken from reference TRBV7-9 and TRBJ2-7): DTGVSQNPRHKITKRGQNVTFRCDPISEHNRLYWYRQTLGQGPEFLTYFQNEAQLEKSRLLSDRFSAERPKGSFSTLEIQRTEQGDSAMYLCASSTTAGGDEQYFGPGTRLTVT.

This chain links TRBV5-1 with TRBJ2-2, with 9 bases fitting TRBD2. This CDR3 region has 16 residues. The trim removed 4 bases at V and 2 bases at J, leaving 6 bases unmatched. From germline, CDR1 is SGHRS and CDR2 YFSETQ. DNA of the CDR3: TGCGCCAGCAGCCGAGCGGGAGGAGACAACACCGGGGAGCTGTTTTTT. It specifies CASSRAGGDNTGELFF.

The genes are TRBV19 and TRBJ1-1, with TRBD1 matching over 7 bases. The CDR3 has 14 residues. The V segment lost 5 bases and the J segment 3 bases; nucleotides outside the gene matches: 6. The germline gives CDR1 LNHDA, CDR2 SQIVND (reference sequence). CDR3 protein: CASSETGVDTEAFF. The CDR3 DNA is TGTGCCAGTAGTGAAACAGGGGTGGACACTGAAGCTTTCTTT.

The chain recombines TRBV7-9 with TRBJ2-1; TRBD2 agrees at 11 bases. Trimming took 5 bases from V and 9 from J; bases not matched to a gene: 15. CDR3 length: 17 residues. Germline V gene lookup returns CDR1 SEHNR and CDR2 FQNEAQ (reference sequence). The CDR3 loop reads CASSRRRLSGGAGEQFF. CDR3 nucleotide sequence: TGTGCCAGCAGCAGACGTAGGCTTAGCGGGGGGGCAGGTGAGCAGTTCTTC.

The chain employs TRBV19 and TRBJ2-1; weak D call: TRBD1 (6 bases). Germline-derived CDR1 and CDR2 are LNHDA and SQIVND (reference sequence). The CDR3 sequence is 13 residues long. The V end was cut by 7 bases, the J end by 5 bases, with 12 bases between. CDR3 region: CASTQQGNNEQFF. The CDR3 nucleotides are TGTGCCAGTACCCAACAGGGAAACAATGAGCAGTTCTTC.

The rearrangement links TRBV6-6 to TRBJ2-1; 12 bases map to TRBD1. V lost 5 bases, J lost 7 bases, and 9 bases stayed unmatched. This CDR3 spans 16 amino acids. CDR1 is MNHNY and CDR2 is SVGAGI in the germline V gene (reference sequence). The DNA of the CDR3 is TGTGCCAGCAGTCTAGCCGGGACAGGGGGCCGGAATGAGCAGTTCTTC. Protein sequence: CASSLAGTGGRNEQFF.

The J gene is TRBJ1-3, the V gene TRBV3-1 (or the pseudogene TRBV3-2); 7 positions match TRBD1. Germline values: CDR1 LGHDT, CDR2 YNNKEL (reference sequence). The V and J ends lost 4 bases and 2 bases, in that order; junction bases with no gene match: 2. The length of the CDR3 is 14 residues. CDR3 residues: CASSLQGAGNTIYF. The CDR3 nucleotides read TGTGCCAGCAGCCTCCAGGGGGCTGGAAACACCATATATTTT.

The J gene is TRBJ2-3, the V gene TRBV28; 10 bases align to TRBD1. This CDR3 is built from 15 residues. The ends lost 5 bases at V and 4 bases at J; junction bases unmatched: 6. The germline V gene encodes CDR1 MDHEN and CDR2 SYDVKM. The CDR3 coding sequence is TGTGCCAGCAGTACCGCCGGACAGGGGGCAGATACGCAGTATTTT. This sequence encodes CASSTAGQGADTQYF.

The chain uses TRBV18 and TRBJ2-4; no clear D. The CDR3 runs to 15 residues. V dropped 1 base and J dropped 8 bases, with 15 bases sitting between them. Germline lookup yields CDR1 KGHSH and CDR2 LQKENI. The CDR3 nucleotides are TGTGCCAGCTCACCACAATTAGGATCTCAGGACATTCAGTACTTC. It yields the protein CASSPQLGSQDIQYF.

With respect to this clone: The same CDR3 is also encoded by other DNA sequences in this sample. The chain has TRBV6-5 and TRBJ2-1; D gene unclear. Between the trimmed V and J ends, which lost 2 bases and 2 bases, there was a span of 1 base. Germline lookup yields CDR1 MNHEY and CDR2 SVGAGI. The CDR3 runs 12 residues. CDR3 sequence (DNA): TGTGCCAGCAGTTACCCCTACAATGAGCAGTTCTTC. Encoded protein: CASSYPYNEQFF.

This chain links TRBV11-2 with TRBJ2-3; the match to TRBD2 covers 9 bases. The CDR3 is made up of 14 amino acids. The V gene's germline CDR1 is SGHAT and CDR2 FQNNGV. V dropped 8 bases and J dropped 6; count of bases not matched to a gene: 9. The CDR3: CASDISGGGDTQYF. The CDR3 DNA reads TGTGCCAGCGATATTAGCGGGGGCGGCGATACGCAGTATTTT. Full variable domain (missing parts from reference TRBV11-2 and TRBJ2-3): EAGVAQSPRYKIIEKRQSVAFWCNPISGHATLYWYQQILGQGPKLLIQFQNNGVVDDSQLPKDRFSAERLKGVDSTLKIQPAKLEDSAVYLCASDISGGGDTQYFGPGTRLTVL.

The chain has TRBV19 and TRBJ1-2; D is unclear. CDR1 and CDR2 from the germline V gene are LNHDA and SQIVND (reference sequence). Trimming removed 0 bases from V and 5 bases from J, with 16 bases in between. The CDR3 length is 16 residues. The CDR3 here is CASSIDPTARGYGYTF. In DNA, the CDR3 is TGTGCCAGTAGTATAGATCCCACGGCCCGCGGGTATGGCTACACCTTC. Looking up the rest from reference TRBV19 and TRBJ1-2 gives the full variable domain: DGGITQSPKYLFRKEGQNVTLSCEQNLNHDAMYWYRQDPGQGLRLIYYSQIVNDFQKGDIAEGYSVSREKKESFPLTVTSAQKNPTAFYLCASSIDPTARGYGYTFGSGTRLTVV.

This chain uses TRBV28 with TRBJ1-1, with TRBD1 identical over 10 bases. The V segment lost 5 bases and the J segment 2 bases; nucleotides outside the gene matches: 8. Germline-derived CDR1 and CDR2 are MDHEN and SYDVKM. The CDR3 has 16 amino acids. In nucleotides, the CDR3 is TGTGCCAGCAGTCTATACGGGACAGGGGCTAACACTGAAGCTTTCTTT. Protein product: CASSLYGTGANTEAFF.

The chain recombines TRBV19 with TRBJ1-2; the D is unclear. Germline loops: CDR1 LNHDA, CDR2 SQIVND (reference sequence). V lost 3 bases, J lost 8 bases, and 7 bases lay in between. This CDR3 spans 11 amino acids. CDR3 DNA sequence: TGTGCCAGTAGTATCGGAGGGGGCTACACCTTC. Residues: CASSIGGGYTF.

V usage is TRBV5-6 and J usage is TRBJ1-6; 7 bases map to TRBD1. The ends lost 4 bases at V and 2 bases at J; junction bases unmatched: 9. Germline CDR1 is SGHDT and CDR2 is YYEEEE. The CDR3 length is 17 residues. The DNA of the CDR3 is TGTGCCAGCAGCCAGGACAGGCAAGGCCCCTATAATTCACCCCTCCACTTT. As protein: CASSQDRQGPYNSPLHF.